These 5 T cell receptor beta chains were all obtained from the same sample, sequenced in a study of vaccination effects on CD4 cells after COVID-19. The assay was immunoSEQ multiplex PCR, and TCRdb's table has in-frame clones only and misses some. The sample carries nearly 50,000 clones, about 76% recorded once. The authors isolated CD4+ T cells after around nine days of culture. The person's infection with SARS-CoV-2, confirmed by PCR, took place between March and December 2020. Participants were vaccinated with two doses of either the BNT162b2 or mRNA-1273 vaccine. Antigens of these TCRs are unknown. Here the sequenced sample was CD4+ T cells from PBMCs cultured without peptide, taken after COVID-19 vaccination. These receptors all stem from a human donor who had a prior SARS-CoV-2 infection.

The chain recombines TRBV11-2 with TRBJ2-4; no firm D call. Germline CDR1 is SGHAT and CDR2 is FQNNGV. V lost 5 bases to trimming and J lost 6 bases, with 8 bases between them. CDR3 length equals 12 residues. The CDR3 spells CASSPPGNIQYF. In nucleotides, the CDR3 is TGTGCCAGCAGCCCCCCGGGAAACATTCAGTACTTC.

The V and J genes are TRBV4-1 and TRBJ1-3; D remains ambiguous. The length of the CDR3 is 17 residues. V was pared by 3 bases and J by 0 bases, with 15 bases between. Germline V gives CDR1 MGHRA, CDR2 YSYEKL. The CDR3 protein is CASSHFLLENSGNTIYF. The CDR3 DNA reads TGCGCCAGCAGCCATTTCCTATTAGAAAACTCTGGAAACACCATATATTTT.

Worth noting for this clone: The junction does not match germline at one end; this may be a read error. The V gene is TRBV27, the J gene TRBJ2-1, with D perhaps matching TRBD2 (5 bases). CDR3 length: 13 residues. Germline assignment: CDR1 MNHEY and CDR2 SMNVEV (reference sequence). CDR3 nucleotide sequence: TGTGCCAGCAGTCCTAAGGCCCGAGGGCCGGGCATCTTC. It is translated as CASSPKARGPGIF.

This clone was counted once. The CDR3 spells CASSLPDGHEDQPQHF. The CDR3 DNA is TGTGCCAGCAGCCTCCCTGATGGGCATGAGGATCAGCCCCAGCATTTT. The rearrangement joins TRBV7-3 to TRBJ1-5; D is unclear. The V and J ends lost 5 bases and 5 bases respectively, with 19 bases between them. Per the germline V gene, CDR1 is SGHTA and CDR2 is FQGTGA. The CDR3 is 16 amino acids.

The chain carries TRBV19 and TRBJ1-5; TRBD1 matches 7 bases. CDR1 and CDR2 from the germline V gene are LNHDA and SQIVND (reference sequence). The CDR3 runs to 14 residues. The J segment lost 4 bases and the V segment lost 9 bases, leaving 9 bases of the junction unmatched. The CDR3 is CASRDSSWNQPQHF. DNA of the CDR3: TGTGCCAGCCGGGACAGCTCATGGAATCAGCCCCAGCATTTT.